The 20 T cell receptor beta chains listed next were all sequenced from one sample in a study of long-term antiretroviral therapy in people with HIV. Survey level was the resolution at which the v3.0 immunoSEQ assay ran. TCRdb's table, derived via immunoSEQ multiplex PCR, lists solely in-frame clones and lacks some. The table lists fewer than 25,000 clones, 81% of them singletons. The sequenced sample was unsorted PBMCs, obtained at the start of antiretroviral therapy, before treatment. Receptors were obtained from a young woman with HIV.

This chain connects TRBV27 to TRBJ2-7, with 9 bases that match TRBD2. CDR3 length: 14 amino acids. V lost 2 bases, J lost 5 bases, and 4 bases stayed unmatched. Germline loops: CDR1 MNHEY, CDR2 SMNVEV (reference sequence). CDR3 in amino acids: CASSLAGGPHEQYF. CDR3 nucleotides: TGTGCCAGCAGTTTAGCGGGAGGGCCCCACGAGCAGTACTTC.

The V call is TRBV5-6, the J call TRBJ2-5; D unresolved. This CDR3 is 12 amino acids long. The V and J ends lost 0 bases and 6 bases respectively, with 6 bases between them. In germline, CDR1 is SGHDT, CDR2 YYEEEE. The CDR3 sequence: CASSLGQQTQYF. The CDR3 DNA is TGTGCCAGCAGCTTGGGGCAGCAGACCCAGTACTTC.

The chain couples TRBV4-1 to TRBJ2-7, with D perhaps TRBD1 or TRBD2 (5 bases each). Looked up from germline, CDR1 is MGHRA and CDR2 is YSYEKL. V was shortened by 0 bases and J by 0 bases, with 18 bases between the two germline ends. The CDR3 consists of 18 residues. CDR3 sequence: CASSQDFPGTPSSYEQYF. As DNA, the CDR3 is TGCGCCAGCAGCCAAGACTTTCCAGGGACCCCGAGCTCCTACGAGCAGTACTTC.

The CDR3 nucleotides are TGTGCCAGCAGTCCCCTGGGCGGGAGGGCCCTGAATACGCAGTATTTT. Its translation: CASSPLGGRALNTQYF. This sequence joins TRBV27 and TRBJ2-3, with 9 positions matching TRBD2. The CDR3 covers 16 residues. V gave up 5 bases and J gave up 7 bases; unmatched junction bases: 13. Germline V gives CDR1 MNHEY, CDR2 SMNVEV (reference sequence).

This clone was seen a handful of times. The CDR3: CASSPQPDRDGPQHF. The CDR3, as DNA: TGTGCCAGCAGCCCCCAACCGGACAGGGATGGGCCCCAGCATTTT. The rearrangement uses TRBV11-2 and TRBJ1-5, with 8 bases identical to TRBD1. V dropped 5 bases and J dropped 9; count of bases not matched to a gene: 12. CDR3 length: 15 amino acids. CDR1 is SGHAT, CDR2 FQNNGV, per germline.

This chain joins TRBV28 and TRBJ2-1, with D uncertain. The germline gives CDR1 MDHEN, CDR2 SYDVKM. CDR3 size: 14 residues. Trimming took 5 bases from V and 0 from J, leaving 8 bases between them. The CDR3 here is CASSLSGSYNEQFF. The CDR3 region has the DNA TGTGCCAGCAGTCTGTCCGGCTCCTACAATGAGCAGTTCTTC.

V is TRBV7-2 and J is TRBJ1-3, with 7 bases matching TRBD1. The CDR3 loop spans 16 amino acids. Trimming took 5 bases from V and 0 from J; bases not matched to a gene: 7. The germline CDR1 and CDR2 sequences are SGHTA and FQGNSA. The CDR3, as DNA: TGTGCCAGCAGCATCCAGGGGGACCCCTCTGGAAACACCATATATTTT. This sequence encodes CASSIQGDPSGNTIYF.

The gene calls are TRBV10-3 and TRBJ2-7, with D perhaps assigned TRBD1 or TRBD2 (5 bases each). The ends were cut back, 4 bases at V and 4 bases at J, with 20 bases in the middle. This CDR3 comprises 16 residues. Looked up from germline, CDR1 is ENHRY and CDR2 is SYGVKD. In DNA form, the CDR3 reads TGTGCCATCAGTGTCATGAGGGGCCATCGTTCATACGAGCAGTACTTC. Translation gives CAISVMRGHRSYEQYF.

The chain is built from TRBV28 and TRBJ2-7; 7 bases agree with TRBD1. The junction had 6 bases not matched to a gene; V was cut back by 4 bases and J by 3 bases. CDR3 length equals 14 residues. The germline V gene has CDR1 MDHEN and CDR2 SYDVKM. CDR3 in DNA: TGTGCCAGCAGTTCCTCCGGGACAGACTACGAGCAGTACTTC. Its translation is CASSSSGTDYEQYF. The variable domain in full, completed from reference TRBV28 and TRBJ2-7, reads DVKVTQSSRYLVKRTGEKVFLECVQDMDHENMFWYRQDPGLGLRLIYFSYDVKMKEKGDIPEGYSVSREKKERFSLILESASTNQTSMYLCASSSSGTDYEQYFGPGTRLTVT.

The J gene is TRBJ2-3, the V gene TRBV29-1; D perhaps matches TRBD2 (6 bases). There are 13 residues in the CDR3. Germline CDR1 SQVTM, CDR2 ANQGSEA. V was cut by 4 bases and J by 2 bases, with 10 bases left in between. Here the CDR3 DNA reads TGCAGCGTTGGCGGGACCGTCACAGATACGCAGTATTTT. Protein sequence: CSVGGTVTDTQYF.

The chain couples TRBV14 to TRBJ2-5; D not certain. The CDR3 runs to 15 residues. The V gene's germline CDR1 is SGHDN and CDR2 FVKESK. The V end was cut by 0 bases, the J end by 3 bases, with 11 bases between. The CDR3: CASSQDHAPEETQYF. As DNA, the CDR3 is TGTGCCAGCAGCCAAGACCATGCCCCAGAAGAGACCCAGTACTTC.

This clone was seen only a few times. This rearrangement joins TRBV5-1 to TRBJ2-2, with D maybe TRBD1 (5 bases). CDR1 is SGHRS, CDR2 YFSETQ, per germline. CDR3 size: 15 residues. Trimming pared 0 bases from V and 1 base from J, leaving 7 bases between. The CDR3 protein is CASSLVTGNTGELFF. The DNA for the CDR3 is TGCGCCAGCAGCTTGGTCACAGGGAACACCGGGGAGCTGTTTTTT.

The chain has TRBV6-1 and TRBJ2-7; 10 bases align to TRBD1. Losses at the gene ends were 3 bases for V and 5 bases for J; bases not matched to a gene: 7. The CDR3 contains 15 residues. Per the germline V gene, CDR1 is MNHNS and CDR2 is SASEGT. The CDR3 nucleotides are TGTGCCAGCAGTGATTGGGGACAGGGGATTAACGAGCAGTACTTC. Protein product: CASSDWGQGINEQYF.

This clone was counted a single time. This sequence joins TRBV6-1 and TRBJ1-2, with D maybe TRBD1 (5 bases). Trimming pared 1 base from V and 2 bases from J, leaving 8 bases between. Germline V gene sequence: CDR1 MNHNS, CDR2 SASEGT. The length of the CDR3 is 14 residues. The CDR3 here is CASSEGDRNYGYTF. The CDR3 nucleotides read TGTGCCAGCAGTGAAGGCGACAGAAACTATGGCTACACCTTC.

This clone showed up just once. The V call is TRBV28, the J call TRBJ1-2; the D gene is possibly TRBD1 (5 bases). V lost 6 bases and J lost 3, with 14 bases in between. Germline V CDR1 and CDR2: MDHEN, SYDVKM. The length of the CDR3 is 14 residues. This CDR3 is CASRSDSLDYGYTF. The CDR3 DNA follows: TGTGCCAGCAGATCTGACAGTCTTGACTATGGCTACACCTTC.

This clone was recorded once. This sequence joins TRBV14 and TRBJ2-7, with D perhaps TRBD2 (5 bases). Trimming removed 4 bases from V and 5 bases from J, with 12 bases in between. The germline V gene encodes CDR1 SGHDN and CDR2 FVKESK. This CDR3 spans 13 amino acids. CDR3 DNA sequence: TGTGCCAGCAGCCTCGGACTGGCCCACGAGCAGTACTTC. Its translation: CASSLGLAHEQYF.

The chain recombines TRBV6-5 with TRBJ1-1; possibly TRBD1 for D (5 bases). Germline CDR1 is MNHEY and CDR2 is SVGAGI. Trimming removed 0 bases from V and 4 bases from J, with 15 bases in between. The length of the CDR3 is 16 residues. The CDR3 sequence is CASSYSGYSGGTEAFF. The CDR3 DNA sequence: TGTGCCAGCAGTTACTCGGGGTATTCGGGGGGCACTGAAGCTTTCTTT.

This chain connects TRBV6-5 to TRBJ2-3, with 9 bases that match TRBD2. With 2 bases clipped from V and 1 base from J, the junction kept 4 bases outside the gene matches. Germline loops: CDR1 MNHEY, CDR2 SVGAGI. There are 16 residues in the CDR3. The CDR3 DNA reads as TGTGCCAGCAGTTACGGAAAGCGGGGGGGCACAGATACGCAGTATTTT. Protein product: CASSYGKRGGTDTQYF.

The chain uses TRBV30 and TRBJ1-1, with D perhaps TRBD1 (5 bases). This CDR3 contains 14 residues. V lost 4 bases and J 1 base, leaving 13 bases between the germline ends. In germline, CDR1 is GTSNPN, CDR2 SVGIG (reference sequence). Here the CDR3 DNA reads TGTGCCTGGACGGCCGGACACACGAACACTGAAGCTTTCTTT. Its protein product is CAWTAGHTNTEAFF.

This clone was recorded once. The chain employs TRBV7-9 and TRBJ2-2, with 12 bases matching TRBD2. The length of the CDR3 is 16 residues. After removal of 5 bases from V and 7 bases from J, the junction contained 8 bases not matched to a gene. Germline V gives CDR1 SEHNR, CDR2 FQNEAQ (reference sequence). CDR3 coding DNA: TGTGCCAGCAGCCCCCCCGGACTAGCGGGAAACGGGGAGCTGTTTTTT. Translated, it gives CASSPPGLAGNGELFF.